This section outlines one T cell receptor (beta chain) sequence together with its context. Other DNA sequences in the sample encode the same CDR3. This entry comes from a study of shared clonotypes between healthy human individuals. Study processing details: Junction-only immunoSEQ data arrived without quality scores, meaning filtering differed. Libraries were prepared by immunoSEQ multiplex PCR; TCRdb keeps only in-frame clonotypes and omits some of them. From that table come the V and J calls and clone size; the DNA was used to work out D and trimming. The sample contains around 2,000,000 clones, less than 95% of which appear only once. This CDR3 has 14 amino acids. The J segment lost 2 bases and the V segment lost 4 bases, leaving 2 bases of the junction unmatched. Germline V gives CDR1 MNHEY, CDR2 SMNVEV (reference sequence). CD45RO-negative, CCR7-selected cells formed the naive CD8 fraction, which excluded terminally differentiated effector memory CD45RA+ cells.

This chain joins TRBV27 and TRBJ1-2, with 9 bases lining up with TRBD1. Material for sequencing was naive CD8+ T cells sorted from blood. This sequence was found in a man aged 18 to 30 in good health. In DNA, the CDR3 is TGTGCCAGCAGTTACACAGGGGGCAACTATGGCTACACCTTC. It encodes CASSYTGGNYGYTF.